The T cell receptor beta chain under discussion was sequenced for a study of response to subunit inactivated influenza vaccine. Notes on the study in general: There was a suggestion from the authors that each seasonal influenza vaccination recruits few new T cells.

This CDR3 is built from 14 residues. V shed 5 bases and J shed 3 bases, with 12 bases lying between them. CDR1 is SGHRS, CDR2 YFSETQ, per germline. A single record per CDR3 protein comes from TCRdb applying MiXCR to the RT-PCR reads. Of about 500,000 distinct CDR3 sequences in the sample, about 17% were seen once. In regard to this clonotype: Antigen unknown.

The input for sequencing was CD4+ T cells sorted from PBMCs, taken roughly 24 months after vaccination. The V call is TRBV5-1, the J call TRBJ1-5; D might be TRBD1 (6 bases). This clonotype was sampled from a man aged 50-75 years who received an inactivated influenza vaccine. CDR3 sequence reads: CASSLGGPNQPQHF. The CDR3, as DNA: TGCGCCAGCAGTCTCGGGGGCCCCAATCAGCCCCAGCATTTT.